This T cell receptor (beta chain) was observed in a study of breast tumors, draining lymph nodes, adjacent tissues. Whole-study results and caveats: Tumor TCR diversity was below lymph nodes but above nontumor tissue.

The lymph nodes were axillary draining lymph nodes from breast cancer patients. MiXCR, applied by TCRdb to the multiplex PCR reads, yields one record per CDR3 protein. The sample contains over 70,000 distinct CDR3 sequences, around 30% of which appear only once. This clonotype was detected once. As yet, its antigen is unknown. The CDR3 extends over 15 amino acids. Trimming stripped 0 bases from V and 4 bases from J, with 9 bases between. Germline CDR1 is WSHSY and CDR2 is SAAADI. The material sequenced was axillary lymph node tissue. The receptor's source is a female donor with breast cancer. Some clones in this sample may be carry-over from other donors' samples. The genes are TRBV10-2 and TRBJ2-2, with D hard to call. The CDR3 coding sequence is TGCGCCAGCAGTGAGTCGACATTGGTCACCGGGGAGCTGTTTTTT. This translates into CASSESTLVTGELFF.